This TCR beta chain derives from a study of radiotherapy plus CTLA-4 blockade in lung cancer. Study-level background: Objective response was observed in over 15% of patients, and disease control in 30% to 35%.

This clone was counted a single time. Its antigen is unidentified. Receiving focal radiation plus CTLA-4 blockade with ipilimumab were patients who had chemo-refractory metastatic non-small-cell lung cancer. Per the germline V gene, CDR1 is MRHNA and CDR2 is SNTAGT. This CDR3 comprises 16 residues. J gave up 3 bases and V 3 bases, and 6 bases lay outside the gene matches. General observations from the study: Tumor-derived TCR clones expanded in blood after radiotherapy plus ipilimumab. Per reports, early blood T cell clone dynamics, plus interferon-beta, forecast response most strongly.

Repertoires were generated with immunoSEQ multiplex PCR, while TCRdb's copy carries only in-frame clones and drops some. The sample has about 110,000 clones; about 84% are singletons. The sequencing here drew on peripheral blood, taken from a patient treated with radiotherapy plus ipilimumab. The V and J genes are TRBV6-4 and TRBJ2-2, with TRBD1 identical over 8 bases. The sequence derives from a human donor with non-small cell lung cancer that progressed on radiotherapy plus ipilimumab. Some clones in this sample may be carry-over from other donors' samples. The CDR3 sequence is CASSEIRGQDTGELFF. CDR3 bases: TGTGCCAGCAGTGAGATACGGGGACAGGACACCGGGGAGCTGTTTTTT.